This T cell receptor beta chain derives from a study of cytomegalovirus exposure and HLA in healthy donors. The CDR3 contains 15 residues. Germline values: CDR1 MDHEN, CDR2 SYDVKM. V lost 6 bases and J 1 base, leaving 15 bases between the germline ends. Primers for the PCR totalled 60 Vbeta and 13 Jbeta. Sequenced by immunoSEQ multiplex PCR; TCRdb stores in-frame clones only, minus some. The sample lists approximately 75,000 clones, 75% to 85% occurring once. The material sequenced was PBMCs. The TCR comes from a man in his 70s in good health and CMV-seropositive. The rearrangement links TRBV28 to TRBJ1-1; a possible D gene is TRBD1 (5 bases). CDR3 sequence reads: CASSRWGSQNTEAFF. The CDR3 coding sequence is TGTGCCAGCAGCCGGTGGGGCAGCCAGAACACTGAAGCTTTCTTT.